This is a list of T cell receptor beta chains from one sample in a study of T cells in Graves' hyperthyroidism and ophthalmopathy. Via MiXCR, TCRdb re-called the multiplex PCR reads, giving one row per CDR3 protein. Counted here are 500,000 to 800,000 distinct CDR3 sequences, just under 45% occurring once; the ten biggest clones make up roughly 7.2%. What was sequenced was peripheral blood or thyroid tissue (not recorded which). The receptor set was obtained from an adult man with Graves' disease, either hyperthyroidism or ophthalmopathy (not recorded which). Both conserved end residues are part of each CDR3. Each record gives: D gene, V gene, J gene, clone size, CDR3 DNA, CDR3 protein. D genes are given only for firm matches. The size field is filled for only some rows; it gives once, few, many or a size class.

D: TRBD1; V: TRBV7-2; J: TRBJ2-5; size: .; DNA: TGTGCCAGCAGCATTCAAACAGGGGGCAACCAAGAGACCCAGTACTTC; CDR3: CASSIQTGGNQETQYF
D: .; V: TRBV7-9; J: TRBJ2-5; size: once; DNA: TGTGCCAGCAGTTACTCGATGGTGACGATGGGGCACTTC; CDR3: CASSYSMVTMGHF
D: .; V: TRBV2; J: TRBJ2-2; size: .; DNA: TGTGCCAGCACGGATTGGGGGGCTGGCACCGGGGAGCTGTTTTTT; CDR3: CASTDWGAGTGELFF
D: TRBD1; V: TRBV20-1; J: TRBJ2-2; size: few; DNA: TGCAGTGCTAGTGACAGGGGGACGGACAACACCGGGGAGCTGTTTTTT; CDR3: CSASDRGTDNTGELFF
D: .; V: TRBV29-1; J: TRBJ1-3; size: many; DNA: TGCAGCGTTAGGAAGGGCTCTGGAAACACCATATATTTT; CDR3: CSVRKGSGNTIYF
D: TRBD2; V: TRBV6-2/TRBV6-3; J: TRBJ2-5; size: few; DNA: TGTGCCAGCAGTTACGGTTGGCGGGGGAACCAAGAGACCCAGTACTTC; CDR3: CASSYGWRGNQETQYF
D: TRBD1; V: TRBV10-3; J: TRBJ1-2; size: once; DNA: TGTGCCACCCACAGGGGCGACTATGGCTACACCTTC; CDR3: CATHRGDYGYTF
D: .; V: TRBV7-8; J: TRBJ1-5; size: few; DNA: TGTGCCAGCAGCTTATTTGGGACTGGCAATCAGCCCCAGCATTTT; CDR3: CASSLFGTGNQPQHF
D: TRBD2; V: TRBV6-5; J: TRBJ2-3; size: few; DNA: TGTGCCAGCAGTTACCAAAGTAGCGGGAGGGCGGGAGATACGCAGTATTTT; CDR3: CASSYQSSGRAGDTQYF
D: .; V: TRBV12-3/TRBV12-4; J: TRBJ1-1; size: few; DNA: TGTGCCAGCAGTCAGGACAGTCACTTGAACACTGAAGCTTTCTTT; CDR3: CASSQDSHLNTEAFF
D: TRBD2; V: TRBV13; J: TRBJ2-7; size: once; DNA: TGTGCCAGCAGCTTCAGCGGGAGTACCAACGAGCAGTGCTTC; CDR3: CASSFSGSTNEQCF
D: TRBD1; V: TRBV5-1; J: TRBJ2-7; size: .; DNA: TGCGCCAGCAGCTTGGATCCGGACAGGAGCACCATCGAGCAGTACTTC; CDR3: CASSLDPDRSTIEQYF
D: TRBD1; V: TRBV7-9; J: TRBJ1-5; size: few; DNA: TGTGCCAGCTCGCCCGGGACAGGGGGCGTGGAGCCCCAGCATTTT; CDR3: CASSPGTGGVEPQHF
D: .; V: TRBV7-2; J: TRBJ2-6; size: .; DNA: TGTGCCAGCAGCTCCCGGCGGACCGGGGCCAACGTCCTGACTTTC; CDR3: CASSSRRTGANVLTF
D: TRBD2; V: TRBV10-3; J: TRBJ2-2; size: .; DNA: TGTGCCATCAGTTACGGGACTAGCGGGAGCCTGAACACCGGGGAGCTGTTTTTT; CDR3: CAISYGTSGSLNTGELFF
D: .; V: TRBV29-1; J: TRBJ2-7; size: .; DNA: TGCAGCGTTGTGCCGCTGGGGGCCTACGAGCAGTACTTC; CDR3: CSVVPLGAYEQYF
D: .; V: TRBV7-2; J: TRBJ1-2; size: many; DNA: TGTGCCAGCAGCTTAGGGCAGTTCCATGGCTACACCTTC; CDR3: CASSLGQFHGYTF
D: .; V: TRBV20-1; J: TRBJ2-7; size: .; DNA: TGCAGTGCTAGCGGCAACGAGCAGTACTTC; CDR3: CSASGNEQYF
D: .; V: TRBV5-1; J: TRBJ1-6; size: .; DNA: TGCGCCAGCAGCTCGGGACTACAGGAATATAATTCACCCCTCCACTTT; CDR3: CASSSGLQEYNSPLHF
D: TRBD1; V: TRBV20-1; J: TRBJ1-2; size: many; DNA: TGCAGTGCTAGGGGGACAGGGGACAACTATGGCTACACCTTC; CDR3: CSARGTGDNYGYTF
D: .; V: TRBV10-3; J: TRBJ2-6; size: .; DNA: TGTGCCATCAGCACAGACTCTGGGGCCAACGTCCTGACTTTC; CDR3: CAISTDSGANVLTF
D: .; V: TRBV19; J: TRBJ1-1; size: .; DNA: TGTGCCAGTAGTATTTGGGTTAACACTGAAGCTTTCTTT; CDR3: CASSIWVNTEAFF
D: TRBD1; V: TRBV10-3; J: TRBJ1-1; size: many; DNA: TGTGCCATCAGTGACAGGGGACAGGCCACTGAAGCTTTCTTT; CDR3: CAISDRGQATEAFF
D: TRBD1; V: TRBV7-3; J: TRBJ1-1; size: once; DNA: TGTGCCAGCAGCTTCTTGGACGGGACAGGGGGCACTGAAGCTTTCTTT; CDR3: CASSFLDGTGGTEAFF
D: .; V: TRBV11-2; J: TRBJ2-5; size: many; DNA: TGTGCCAGCAGCTTCGACTGGGGGACCCAGTACTTC; CDR3: CASSFDWGTQYF
D: .; V: TRBV15; J: TRBJ1-2; size: many; DNA: TGTGCCACCAGCATCGATGCGGGACGGAGTAACTATGGCTACACCTTC; CDR3: CATSIDAGRSNYGYTF
D: .; V: TRBV2; J: TRBJ1-5; size: .; DNA: TGTGCCAGCAGCTCTCAGGGGACTCAGCCCCAGCATTTT; CDR3: CASSSQGTQPQHF
D: .; V: TRBV7-2; J: TRBJ2-6; size: few; DNA: TGTGCCAGCAGCCAAAGGCTCATATCCTCTGGGGCCAACGTCCTGACTTTC; CDR3: CASSQRLISSGANVLTF
D: TRBD1; V: TRBV13; J: TRBJ1-2; size: few; DNA: TGTGCCAGCAGCTCGTCAGACAGGGAAGACTATGGCTACACCTTC; CDR3: CASSSSDREDYGYTF
D: TRBD1; V: TRBV2; J: TRBJ2-2; size: few; DNA: TGTGCCAGCAAGGAAGGACAGGGGTCCGGGGAGCTGTTTTTT; CDR3: CASKEGQGSGELFF
D: .; V: TRBV7-2; J: TRBJ2-7; size: few; DNA: TGTGCCAGCAGTTATGCGGGTTCCTACGAGCAGTACTTC; CDR3: CASSYAGSYEQYF
D: TRBD1; V: TRBV7-9; J: TRBJ2-5; size: many; DNA: TGTGCCAGCAGTCCGGACAGGGGGAGAGAGACCCAGTACTTC; CDR3: CASSPDRGRETQYF
D: .; V: TRBV7-8; J: TRBJ1-3; size: few; DNA: TGTGCCAGCAGCTTCCTAAGACTCAACCCGGGACACTCTGGAAACACCATATATTTT; CDR3: CASSFLRLNPGHSGNTIYF
D: .; V: TRBV6-6; J: TRBJ1-2; size: few; DNA: TGTGCCAGCAGTTGGGACCACTATGGCTACACCTTC; CDR3: CASSWDHYGYTF
D: .; V: TRBV13; J: TRBJ1-5; size: few; DNA: TGTGCCAGCAGCCGAAATGAGGGGGGGTATCAGCCCCAGCATTTT; CDR3: CASSRNEGGYQPQHF
D: TRBD1; V: TRBV29-1; J: TRBJ2-7; size: .; DNA: TGCAGCGAAGGGCAAGGGACAGGAGGGGACGAGCAGTACTTC; CDR3: CSEGQGTGGDEQYF
D: .; V: TRBV20-1; J: TRBJ1-6; size: few; DNA: TGCAGTGCTAGATGGGGGCGGGCTAATTCACCCCTCCACTTT; CDR3: CSARWGRANSPLHF
D: .; V: TRBV6-1; J: TRBJ1-1; size: .; DNA: TGTGCCAGCTCCGCCAGACAGACAGGTGAAGCTTTCTTT; CDR3: CASSARQTGEAFF
D: TRBD1; V: TRBV7-9; J: TRBJ2-7; size: .; DNA: TGTGCCAGCAGGGGACAGGGGCATTCCTACGAGCAGTACTTC; CDR3: CASRGQGHSYEQYF
D: TRBD1; V: TRBV20-1; J: TRBJ1-2; size: many; DNA: TGCAGTGCTAGGGACAGGGGATATGGCTACACCTTC; CDR3: CSARDRGYGYTF
D: TRBD1; V: TRBV20-1; J: TRBJ1-4; size: few; DNA: TGCAGTGCCATAGACAGGGGGGTTGAAAAACTGTTTTTT; CDR3: CSAIDRGVEKLFF
D: .; V: TRBV7-9; J: TRBJ1-1; size: .; DNA: TGTGCCAGCAGCCCGACTCGGACAGACAAAGCTTTCTTT; CDR3: CASSPTRTDKAFF
D: .; V: TRBV24-1; J: TRBJ2-7; size: .; DNA: TGTGCCACCAGTGAGTCCGGGCCTTACGAGCAGTACTTC; CDR3: CATSESGPYEQYF
D: TRBD1; V: TRBV2; J: TRBJ1-2; size: few; DNA: TGTGCCAGCAGTGGGACACCGGGACAGGGGTTAAGTGGCTACACCTTC; CDR3: CASSGTPGQGLSGYTF
D: .; V: TRBV11-2; J: TRBJ1-2; size: many; DNA: TGTGCCAGCAGCTTAGAGCAGGGAATCTATGGCTACACCTTC; CDR3: CASSLEQGIYGYTF
D: .; V: TRBV19; J: TRBJ1-1; size: few; DNA: TGTGCCAGCACCCCGACAGGCCTAATGAACACTGAAGCTTTCTTT; CDR3: CASTPTGLMNTEAFF
D: .; V: TRBV2; J: TRBJ2-2; size: .; DNA: TGTGCCAGCAGTTTCGGAGGTTTCAGCGGGGAGCTGTTTTTT; CDR3: CASSFGGFSGELFF
D: .; V: TRBV7-2; J: TRBJ1-2; size: .; DNA: TGTGCCAGCAGTTTATTCGGCCCTAAGAACTATGGCTACACCTTC; CDR3: CASSLFGPKNYGYTF
D: .; V: TRBV20-1; J: TRBJ1-1; size: .; DNA: TGCAGTGCGTCAGGGCTGGACACTGAAGCTTTCTTT; CDR3: CSASGLDTEAFF
D: .; V: TRBV7-2; J: TRBJ1-6; size: .; DNA: TGTGCCAGCAGCCCCGGCTGGGTGGGAGGGCCACCCAACAATTCACCCCTCCACTTT; CDR3: CASSPGWVGGPPNNSPLHF
D: TRBD1; V: TRBV15; J: TRBJ1-4; size: .; DNA: TGTGCCACCAGCACCGGGACAGGCGTGGAAGAAAAACTGTTTTTT; CDR3: CATSTGTGVEEKLFF